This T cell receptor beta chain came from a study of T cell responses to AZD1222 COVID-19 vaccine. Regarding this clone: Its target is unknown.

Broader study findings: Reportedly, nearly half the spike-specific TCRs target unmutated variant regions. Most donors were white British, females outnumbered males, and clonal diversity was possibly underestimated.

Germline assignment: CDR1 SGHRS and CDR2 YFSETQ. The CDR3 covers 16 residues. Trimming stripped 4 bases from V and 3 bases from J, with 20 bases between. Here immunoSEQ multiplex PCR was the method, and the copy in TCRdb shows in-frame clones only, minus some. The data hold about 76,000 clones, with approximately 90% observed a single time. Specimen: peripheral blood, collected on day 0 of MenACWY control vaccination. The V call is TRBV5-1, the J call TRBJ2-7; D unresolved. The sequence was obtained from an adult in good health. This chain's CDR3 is CASSPPSRNGHYEQYF. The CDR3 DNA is TGCGCCAGCAGCCCACCCTCTAGGAATGGGCACTACGAGCAGTACTTC.